A selection of T cell receptor beta chains follows, all from one sample in a study of OX40 agonist ivuxolimab in advanced cancers. Libraries were prepared by immunoSEQ multiplex PCR; TCRdb keeps only in-frame clonotypes and omits some of them. The table shows approximately 35,000 clones, with about 92% occurring only once. Sequences were derived from CD4+ or CD8+ T cells sorted from blood, sampled in a trial of the OX40 agonist ivuxolimab. These receptors all stem from an adult with an advanced solid tumor such as melanoma, head and neck, liver or kidney cancer. Each CDR3 is given with its conserved first and last residue. A D gene is named only where the DNA matches it firmly. Expanded clones are given a class, and other clones once, few, many or no size at all.

V	D	J	size	DNA	CDR3
TRBV19	.	TRBJ1-3	once	TGTGCCAGTAGTATCGACTCAAGCTCTGGAAACACCATATATTTT	CASSIDSSSGNTIYF
TRBV7-2	TRBD2	TRBJ2-1	.	TGTGCCAGCAGCTTCTTCTCTAGCGGCTACAATGAGCAGTTCTTC	CASSFFSSGYNEQFF
TRBV11-2	.	TRBJ2-1	.	TGTGCCAGCAGCTTGGGGGGGCAGCCCTACAATGAGCAGTTCTTC	CASSLGGQPYNEQFF
TRBV19	TRBD2	TRBJ2-1	.	TGTGCCAGTGGCCTCGGCGGGGGCTACAATGAGCAGTTCTTC	CASGLGGGYNEQFF
TRBV5-8	.	TRBJ2-7	.	TGTGCCAGCAGCCAAGATAGGGGGGCCACCTACGAGCAGTACTTC	CASSQDRGATYEQYF
TRBV6-6	TRBD1	TRBJ1-3	.	TGTGCCAGCAGTCCAGGGACAGGTCACGGAAACACCATATATTTT	CASSPGTGHGNTIYF
TRBV19	.	TRBJ2-2	.	TGTGCCAGTCAGCCGGGACAATACACCGGGGAGCTGTTTTTT	CASQPGQYTGELFF
TRBV27	.	TRBJ2-7	few	TGTGCCAGCAGCCACAGGGGACTATCCTACGAGCAGTACTTC	CASSHRGLSYEQYF
TRBV7-8	.	TRBJ2-5	.	TGTGCCAGCAGCTTAGGATGGGGGGCTGCCCAAGAGACCCAGTACTTC	CASSLGWGAAQETQYF
TRBV5-6	.	TRBJ2-7	.	TGTGCCAGCAGCGCTTTAGCCGAGCAGTACTTC	CASSALAEQYF
TRBV7-9	TRBD1	TRBJ2-5	.	TGTGCCAGCAGCGACAGGACAGGGCCCCAAGAGACCCAGTACTTC	CASSDRTGPQETQYF
TRBV28	TRBD1	TRBJ2-2	.	TGTGCCAGCAGCACAGGGGGCCCGAACACCGGGGAGCTGTTTTTT	CASSTGGPNTGELFF
TRBV19	.	TRBJ1-2	few	TGTGCCAGTAGAGGCTATGGCTACACCTTC	CASRGYGYTF
TRBV7-9	TRBD2	TRBJ2-3	.	TGTGCCAGCAGCCATGGGACTAGCGGGGGGGATACGCAGTATTTT	CASSHGTSGGDTQYF
TRBV9	.	TRBJ1-2	.	TGTGCCAGCAGCGTAGAGGAGACAGTCGAATATGGCTACACCTTC	CASSVEETVEYGYTF
TRBV2	.	TRBJ1-3	.	TGTGCCAGCAGTGAAGGGTGGGCCCCCGGGGACACCATATATTTT	CASSEGWAPGDTIYF
TRBV4-2	.	TRBJ2-3	.	TGTGCCAGCAGCGAGACCGCTGTCGGGGGGCGTGCAGATACGCAGTATTTT	CASSETAVGGRADTQYF
TRBV19	.	TRBJ1-5	.	TGTGCCAGTAGTATAGGGGCCAGGGGAATCAATCAGCCCCAGCATTTT	CASSIGARGINQPQHF
TRBV28	.	TRBJ2-7	.	TGTGCCAGCAGTTTCCTAACTAACACGAGCTCCTACGAGCAGTACTTC	CASSFLTNTSSYEQYF
TRBV7-9	TRBD2	TRBJ2-7	.	TGTGCCAGCTCGGGACTAGCGGGAGGCTACGAGCAGTACTTC	CASSGLAGGYEQYF
TRBV19	.	TRBJ1-4	once	TGTGCCAGTAGTATCAGATCTAATGAAAAACTGTTTTTT	CASSIRSNEKLFF
TRBV15	TRBD2	TRBJ2-1	.	TGTGCCACCAGCACCGAGCGGGGGTGGAATGAGCAGTTCTTC	CATSTERGWNEQFF
TRBV19	TRBD1	TRBJ1-2	.	TGTGCCAGTAGTCCGCAAGCAGGGGGGTTACTCTATGGCTACACCTTC	CASSPQAGGLLYGYTF
TRBV2	TRBD2	TRBJ2-3	.	TGTGCCAGCATCGAATGGGCTAGCGGGAGAGGGTACGTGGGTACAGATACGCAGTATTTT	CASIEWASGRGYVGTDTQYF
TRBV6-6	.	TRBJ2-3	few	TGTGCCAGCAGTTACAGCGACGCGGGTAGATCTGATACGCAGTATTTT	CASSYSDAGRSDTQYF
TRBV5-4	.	TRBJ1-1	.	TGTGCCAGCAGCTTGCCTTCACGGGGACCAGAAATTCCGAACACTGAAGCTTTCTTT	CASSLPSRGPEIPNTEAFF
TRBV19	TRBD1	TRBJ1-1	.	TGTGCCAGTAACAGGGGCGCCACTGAAGCTTTCTTT	CASNRGATEAFF
TRBV6-1	.	TRBJ1-2	.	TGTGCCAGCAGTGAAGTTTCCCGGGGACCCCCAGTCTATGGCTACACCTTC	CASSEVSRGPPVYGYTF
TRBV19	TRBD2	TRBJ2-1	.	TGTGCCAGTAGTGTCACGACTAGCGGGGCTTACAATGAGCAGTTCTTC	CASSVTTSGAYNEQFF
TRBV6-1	TRBD1	TRBJ2-7	.	TGTGCCACGACGGGGACAGGGAACTACGAGCAGTACTTC	CATTGTGNYEQYF
TRBV28	.	TRBJ1-5	.	TGTGCCAGCAGTTTTGGGAAGTATAGCAATCAGCCCCAGCATTTT	CASSFGKYSNQPQHF
TRBV5-6	.	TRBJ2-5	.	TGTGCCAGCAGCTTGTCGGGCGATGAGACCCAGTACTTC	CASSLSGDETQYF
TRBV6-5	.	TRBJ2-5	.	TGTGCCACTCTTAGCGGTGTATCGCAGTGGCAGTACTTC	CATLSGVSQWQYF
TRBV6-1	.	TRBJ1-1	.	TGTGCCAGCAGAGACCAGGGAGAAGCTTTCTTT	CASRDQGEAFF
TRBV18	.	TRBJ1-1	.	TGTGCCAGCTCCCCAGGAGACAGCTATATCTTT	CASSPGDSYIF
TRBV5-6	TRBD1	TRBJ1-6	few	TGTGCCAGCAGCTTGCAGGGGGGGGTTGTAAATTCACCCCTCCACTTT	CASSLQGGVVNSPLHF
TRBV6-1	.	TRBJ2-3	.	TGTGCCAGCAGTGAAGGCGATGGCACAGATACGCAGTATTTT	CASSEGDGTDTQYF
TRBV30	.	TRBJ2-3	.	TGTGCCTGGAGTGTAGTCGGAGTCGGCACAGATACGCAGTATTTT	CAWSVVGVGTDTQYF
TRBV2	TRBD2	TRBJ2-1	.	TGTGCCAGCAGGTTCGGCGGAGGGACTAGCGGGCAAAACAATGAGCAGTTCTTC	CASRFGGGTSGQNNEQFF
TRBV28	.	TRBJ2-1	.	TGTGCCAGCCGAGCCCGGACAGAGTTGGTTGAGCAGTTCTTC	CASRARTELVEQFF
TRBV6-5	.	TRBJ2-2	.	TGTGCCAGCAGTTACTCCTTCGGGGGAGAGGCCGGGGAGCTGTTTTTT	CASSYSFGGEAGELFF
TRBV15	TRBD2	TRBJ2-3	.	TGTGCCACCAGCGGCCGGGAGGGAGACTACGCAGATACGCAGTATTTT	CATSGREGDYADTQYF
TRBV12-5	.	TRBJ2-3	.	TGTGCTAGTGGGGGGGGAAGCACAGATACGCAGTATTTT	CASGGGSTDTQYF
TRBV7-6	.	TRBJ2-3	.	TGTGCCAGCAGCTTGGTCAGCCTGAGCACAGATACGCAGTATTTT	CASSLVSLSTDTQYF
TRBV4-1	.	TRBJ2-1	.	TGCGCCAGCAGCGCCCACAATGAGCAGTTCTTC	CASSAHNEQFF
TRBV6-5	TRBD1	TRBJ1-1	once	TGTGCCAGCAGTCCAACAGGGGTTAATGAAGCTTTCTTT	CASSPTGVNEAFF
TRBV4-1	.	TRBJ1-6	.	TGCGCCAGCAGCCAATACAGCTATAATTCACCCCTCCACTTT	CASSQYSYNSPLHF
TRBV7-6	TRBD2	TRBJ2-1	.	TGTGCCAGCAGCTGGACTAGCGGGAGGGCCATTGAGCAGTTCTTC	CASSWTSGRAIEQFF
TRBV4-1	.	TRBJ1-3	once	TGCGCCAGCAGCCAAGAGATTGCTTGGGCAGGCTCTGGAAACACCATATATTTT	CASSQEIAWAGSGNTIYF
TRBV7-9	.	TRBJ2-7	.	TGTGCCAGCAGCCCGACCATTTGGGGACCGGTTTCGGAGCAGTACTTC	CASSPTIWGPVSEQYF
TRBV2	.	TRBJ2-7	once	TGTGCGACTTCCCCCAGGGACGACTCCTACGAGCAGTACTTC	CATSPRDDSYEQYF
TRBV7-9	TRBD1	TRBJ1-6	.	TGTGCCAGCAGCTCCTGGGACAGTGGTTCACCCCTCCACTTT	CASSSWDSGSPLHF
TRBV5-6	.	TRBJ2-6	.	TGTGCCAGCAGCCCCGGACGCCTAGGGGCCAACGTCCTGACTTTC	CASSPGRLGANVLTF
TRBV6-1	.	TRBJ2-5	.	TGTGCCAGCAGAACATCCCAAGAGACCCAGTACTTC	CASRTSQETQYF
TRBV7-7	TRBD2	TRBJ2-1	once	TGTGCTAGCAGCCCGGGACTAGCGGGAACCAATGAGCAGTTCTTC	CASSPGLAGTNEQFF
TRBV21-1	.	TRBJ2-7	.	TGTGCCAGCAGCAAGAGGGACAACTACGAGCAGTACTTC	CASSKRDNYEQYF
TRBV30	.	TRBJ1-2	.	TGTGCCTGGATAAGAAAGGATAACTATGGCTACACCTTC	CAWIRKDNYGYTF
TRBV6-1	.	TRBJ1-1	.	TGTGCCAGCAGTGATTTCATCTGGGAATCTTTCTTT	CASSDFIWESFF